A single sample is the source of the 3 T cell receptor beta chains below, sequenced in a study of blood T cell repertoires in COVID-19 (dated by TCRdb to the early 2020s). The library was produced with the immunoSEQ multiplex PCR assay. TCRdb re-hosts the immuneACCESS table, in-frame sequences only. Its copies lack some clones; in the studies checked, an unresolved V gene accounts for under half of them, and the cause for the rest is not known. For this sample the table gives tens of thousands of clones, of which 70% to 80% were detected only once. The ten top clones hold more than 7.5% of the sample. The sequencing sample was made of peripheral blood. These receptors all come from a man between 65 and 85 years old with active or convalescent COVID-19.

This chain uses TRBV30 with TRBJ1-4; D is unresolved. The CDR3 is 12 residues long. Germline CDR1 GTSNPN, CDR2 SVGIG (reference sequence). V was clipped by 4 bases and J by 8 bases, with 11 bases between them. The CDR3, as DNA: TGTGCCTGGAAAACCCACGGGGAAAAACTGTTTTTT. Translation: CAWKTHGEKLFF. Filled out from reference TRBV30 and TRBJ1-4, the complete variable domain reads SQTIHQWPATLVQPVGSPLSLECTVEGTSNPNLYWYRQAAGRGLQLLFYSVGIGQISSEVPQNLSASRPQDRQFILSSKKLLLSDSGFYLCAWKTHGEKLFFGSGTQLSVL.

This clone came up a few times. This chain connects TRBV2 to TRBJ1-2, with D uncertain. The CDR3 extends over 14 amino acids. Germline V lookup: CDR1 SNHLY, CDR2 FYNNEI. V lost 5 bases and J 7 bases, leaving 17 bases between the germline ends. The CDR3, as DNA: TGTGCCAGCAGTTTCCTAACGGGAGTACGTGGCTACACCTTC. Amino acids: CASSFLTGVRGYTF.

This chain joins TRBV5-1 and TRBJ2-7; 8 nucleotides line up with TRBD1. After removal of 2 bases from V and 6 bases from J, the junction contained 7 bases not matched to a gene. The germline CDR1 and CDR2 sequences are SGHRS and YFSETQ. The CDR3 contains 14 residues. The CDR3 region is CASSFGQGIFEQYF. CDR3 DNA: TGCGCCAGCAGCTTCGGACAGGGCATATTCGAGCAGTACTTC.